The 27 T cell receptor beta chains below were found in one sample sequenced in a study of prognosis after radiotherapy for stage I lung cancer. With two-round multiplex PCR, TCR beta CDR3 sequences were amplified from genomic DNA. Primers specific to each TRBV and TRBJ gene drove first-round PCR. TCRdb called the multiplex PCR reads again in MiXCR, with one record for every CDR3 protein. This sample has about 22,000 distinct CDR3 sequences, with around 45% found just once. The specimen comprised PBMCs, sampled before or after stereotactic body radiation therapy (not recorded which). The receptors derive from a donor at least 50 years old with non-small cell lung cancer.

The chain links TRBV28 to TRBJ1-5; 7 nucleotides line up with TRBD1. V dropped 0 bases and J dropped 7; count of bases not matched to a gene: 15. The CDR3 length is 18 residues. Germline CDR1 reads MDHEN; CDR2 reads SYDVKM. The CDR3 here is CASSLWESTGPDGQPQHF. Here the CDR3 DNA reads TGTGCCAGCAGTTTATGGGAGTCGACAGGGCCCGATGGACAGCCCCAGCATTTT.

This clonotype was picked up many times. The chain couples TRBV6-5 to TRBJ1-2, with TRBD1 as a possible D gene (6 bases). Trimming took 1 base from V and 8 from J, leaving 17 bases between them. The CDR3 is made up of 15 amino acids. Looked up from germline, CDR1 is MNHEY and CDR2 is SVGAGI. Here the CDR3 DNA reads TGTGCCAGCAGTTACTTTTCCGAGGCCGGACAGGGCTACACCTTC. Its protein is CASSYFSEAGQGYTF.

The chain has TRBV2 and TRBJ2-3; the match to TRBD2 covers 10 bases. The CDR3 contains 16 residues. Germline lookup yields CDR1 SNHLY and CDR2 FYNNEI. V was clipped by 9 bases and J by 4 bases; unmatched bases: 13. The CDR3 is CASNSGSGGAPDTQYF. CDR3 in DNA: TGTGCCAGTAACTCTGGGAGCGGGGGGGCCCCAGATACGCAGTATTTT.

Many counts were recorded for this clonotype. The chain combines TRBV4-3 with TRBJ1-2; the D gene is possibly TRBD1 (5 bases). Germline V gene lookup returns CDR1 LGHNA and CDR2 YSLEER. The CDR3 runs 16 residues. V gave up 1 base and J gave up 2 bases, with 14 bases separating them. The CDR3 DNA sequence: TGCGCCAGCAGCCAAGCTCTGGGGACTAGGAACTATGGCTACACCTTC. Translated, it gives CASSQALGTRNYGYTF.

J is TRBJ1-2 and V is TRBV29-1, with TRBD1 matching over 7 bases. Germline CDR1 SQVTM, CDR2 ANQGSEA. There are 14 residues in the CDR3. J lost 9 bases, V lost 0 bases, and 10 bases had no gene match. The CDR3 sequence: CSVEEAWDSGSYTF. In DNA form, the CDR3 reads TGCAGCGTTGAAGAGGCCTGGGACAGCGGGAGCTACACCTTC.

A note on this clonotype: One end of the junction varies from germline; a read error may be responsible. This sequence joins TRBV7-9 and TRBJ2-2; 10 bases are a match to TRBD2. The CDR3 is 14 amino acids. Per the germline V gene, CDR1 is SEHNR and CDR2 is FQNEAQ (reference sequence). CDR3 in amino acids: CASGLAGGTGELFF. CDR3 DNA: TGTGCCAGCGGCTTAGCGGGAGGTACCGGGGAGCTGTTTTTT.

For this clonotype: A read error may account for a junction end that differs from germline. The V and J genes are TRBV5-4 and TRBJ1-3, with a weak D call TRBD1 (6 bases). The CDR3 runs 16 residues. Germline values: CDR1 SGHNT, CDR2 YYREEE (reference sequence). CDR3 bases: TGTTCCAGCAGCCCCGGACAGCCCAGATCGGGAAACACCATATATTTT. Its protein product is CSSSPGQPRSGNTIYF.

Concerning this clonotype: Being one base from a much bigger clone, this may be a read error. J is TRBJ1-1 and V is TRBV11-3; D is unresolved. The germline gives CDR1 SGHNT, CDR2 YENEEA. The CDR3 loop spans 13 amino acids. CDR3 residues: CASSLSQSLEASF. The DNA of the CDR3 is TGTGCCAGCAGCTTGTCACAGTCCCTAGAAGCTTCCTTT.

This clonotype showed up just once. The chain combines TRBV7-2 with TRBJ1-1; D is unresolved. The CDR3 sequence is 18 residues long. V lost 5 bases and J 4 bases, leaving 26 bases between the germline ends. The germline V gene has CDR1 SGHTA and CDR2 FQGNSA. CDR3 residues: CASSLPKTSAYEVTEAFF. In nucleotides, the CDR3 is TGTGCCAGCAGCCTCCCGAAAACCTCCGCGTACGAGGTCACTGAAGCTTTCTTT.

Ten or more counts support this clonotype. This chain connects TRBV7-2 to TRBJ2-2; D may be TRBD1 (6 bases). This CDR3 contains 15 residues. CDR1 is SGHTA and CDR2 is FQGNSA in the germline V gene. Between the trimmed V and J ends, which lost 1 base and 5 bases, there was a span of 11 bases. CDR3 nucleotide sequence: TGTGCCAGCAGCTTAGGACAGGTTGGAACCGGGGAGCTGTTTTTT. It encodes CASSLGQVGTGELFF.

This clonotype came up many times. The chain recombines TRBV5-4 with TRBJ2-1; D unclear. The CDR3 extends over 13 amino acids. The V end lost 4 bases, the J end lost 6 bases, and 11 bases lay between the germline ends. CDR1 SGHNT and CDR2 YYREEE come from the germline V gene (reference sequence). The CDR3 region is CASSPRGGNEQFF. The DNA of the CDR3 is TGTGCCAGCAGCCCCCGTGGCGGCAATGAGCAGTTCTTC. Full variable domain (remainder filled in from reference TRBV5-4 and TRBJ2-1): ETGVTQSPTHLIKTRGQQVTLRCSSQSGHNTVSWYQQALGQGPQFIFQYYREEENGRGNFPPRFSGLQFPNYSSELNVNALELDDSALYLCASSPRGGNEQFFGPGTRLTVL.

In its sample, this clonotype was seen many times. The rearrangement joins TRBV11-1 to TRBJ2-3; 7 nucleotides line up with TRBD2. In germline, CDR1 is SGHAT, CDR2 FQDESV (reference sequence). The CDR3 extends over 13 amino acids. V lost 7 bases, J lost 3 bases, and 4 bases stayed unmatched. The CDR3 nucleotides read TGTGCCAGCAACTGGGGGGGGACAGATACGCAGTATTTT. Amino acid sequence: CASNWGGTDTQYF.

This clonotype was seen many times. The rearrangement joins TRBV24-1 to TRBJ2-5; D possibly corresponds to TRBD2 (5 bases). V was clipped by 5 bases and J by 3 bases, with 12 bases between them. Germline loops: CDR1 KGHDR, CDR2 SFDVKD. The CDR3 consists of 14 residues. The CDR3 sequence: CATSGESLKETQYF. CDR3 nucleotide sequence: TGTGCCACCAGTGGGGAGAGCCTCAAAGAGACCCAGTACTTC.

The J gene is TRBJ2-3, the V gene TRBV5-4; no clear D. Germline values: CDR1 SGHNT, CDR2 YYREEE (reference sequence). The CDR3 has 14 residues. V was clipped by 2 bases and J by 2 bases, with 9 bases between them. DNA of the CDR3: TGTGCCAGCAGCTTTTCCGGTGACACAGATACGCAGTATTTT. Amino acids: CASSFSGDTDTQYF. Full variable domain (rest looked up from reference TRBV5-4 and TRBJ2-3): ETGVTQSPTHLIKTRGQQVTLRCSSQSGHNTVSWYQQALGQGPQFIFQYYREEENGRGNFPPRFSGLQFPNYSSELNVNALELDDSALYLCASSFSGDTDTQYFGPGTRLTVL.

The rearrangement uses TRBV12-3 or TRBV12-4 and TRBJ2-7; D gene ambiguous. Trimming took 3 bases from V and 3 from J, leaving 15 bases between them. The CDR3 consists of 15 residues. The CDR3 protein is CASSLVSPPNYEQYF. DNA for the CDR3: TGTGCCAGCAGTTTGGTGAGTCCCCCTAACTACGAGCAGTACTTC.

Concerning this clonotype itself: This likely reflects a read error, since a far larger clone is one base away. CDR3 bases: TGTTCCAGCAGCCGGGGGGCCTTGGAGACCCAGTACTTC. Its protein product is CSSSRGALETQYF. J is TRBJ2-5 and V is TRBV6-8; perhaps TRBD2 as D (7 bases). The CDR3 runs to 13 residues. CDR1 is MNHGY and CDR2 is SAAAGT in the germline V gene.

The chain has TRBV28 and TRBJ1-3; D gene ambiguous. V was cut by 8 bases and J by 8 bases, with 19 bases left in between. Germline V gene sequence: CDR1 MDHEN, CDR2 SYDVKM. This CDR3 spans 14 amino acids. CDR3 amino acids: CASGSTGVSDTIYF. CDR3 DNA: TGTGCCAGCGGTTCCACGGGAGTCAGTGACACCATATATTTT.

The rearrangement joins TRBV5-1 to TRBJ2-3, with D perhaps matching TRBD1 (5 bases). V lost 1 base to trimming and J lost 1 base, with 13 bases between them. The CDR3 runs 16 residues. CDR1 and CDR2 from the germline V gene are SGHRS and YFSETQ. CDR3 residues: CASSLTGHPRTDTQYF. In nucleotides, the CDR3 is TGCGCCAGCAGCTTGACAGGACACCCTCGCACAGATACGCAGTATTTT.

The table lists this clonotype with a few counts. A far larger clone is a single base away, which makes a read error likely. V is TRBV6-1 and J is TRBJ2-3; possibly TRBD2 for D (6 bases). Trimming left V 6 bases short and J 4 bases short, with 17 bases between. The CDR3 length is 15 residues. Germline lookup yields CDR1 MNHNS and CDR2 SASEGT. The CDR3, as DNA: TGTGCCAGCAGCGGGGGAGCTAGCGACCCAGATACGCAGTATTTT. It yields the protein CASSGGASDPDTQYF.

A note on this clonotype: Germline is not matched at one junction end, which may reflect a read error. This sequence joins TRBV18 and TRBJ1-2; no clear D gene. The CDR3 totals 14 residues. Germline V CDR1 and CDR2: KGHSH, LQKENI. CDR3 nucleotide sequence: TGTTCCAGCTCACCCCGGCGAGTGAGGGATGGCTACACCTTC. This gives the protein CSSSPRRVRDGYTF.

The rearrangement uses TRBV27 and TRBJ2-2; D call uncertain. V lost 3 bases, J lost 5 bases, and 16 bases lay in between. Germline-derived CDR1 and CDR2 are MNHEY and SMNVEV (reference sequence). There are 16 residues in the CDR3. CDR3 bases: TGTGCCAGCAGTTTGGCCCCTGCAGAATCGACCGGGGAGCTGTTTTTT. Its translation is CASSLAPAESTGELFF.

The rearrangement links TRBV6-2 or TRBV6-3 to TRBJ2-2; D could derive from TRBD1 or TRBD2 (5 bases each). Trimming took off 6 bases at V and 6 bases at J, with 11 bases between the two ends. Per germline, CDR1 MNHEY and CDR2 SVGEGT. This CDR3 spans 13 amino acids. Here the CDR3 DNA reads TGTGCCAGCAGGGCAGGGAGTGCCGGGGAGCTGTTTTTT. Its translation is CASRAGSAGELFF.

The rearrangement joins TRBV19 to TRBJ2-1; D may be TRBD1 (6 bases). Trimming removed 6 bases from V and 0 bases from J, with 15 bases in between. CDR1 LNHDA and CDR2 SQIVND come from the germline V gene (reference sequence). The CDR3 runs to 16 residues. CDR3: CASSLQGDSSYNEQFF. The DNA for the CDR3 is TGTGCCAGTAGCTTACAGGGCGATAGCTCCTACAATGAGCAGTTCTTC.

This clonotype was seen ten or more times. DNA of the CDR3: TGTGCCAGCAGCTGGGGAGGGAACACTGAAGCTTTCTTT. Protein: CASSWGGNTEAFF. V gene TRBV12-3 or TRBV12-4 combines with J gene TRBJ1-1; D not certain. This CDR3 region has 13 residues. V dropped 6 bases and J dropped 1 base, with 9 bases sitting between them.

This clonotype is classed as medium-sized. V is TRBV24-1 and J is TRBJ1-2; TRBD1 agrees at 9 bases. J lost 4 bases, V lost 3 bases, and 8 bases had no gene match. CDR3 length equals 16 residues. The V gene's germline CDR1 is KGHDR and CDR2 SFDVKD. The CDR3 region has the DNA TGTGCCACCAGTGATACGGGGACAGGGAACATCTATGGCTACACCTTC. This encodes CATSDTGTGNIYGYTF.

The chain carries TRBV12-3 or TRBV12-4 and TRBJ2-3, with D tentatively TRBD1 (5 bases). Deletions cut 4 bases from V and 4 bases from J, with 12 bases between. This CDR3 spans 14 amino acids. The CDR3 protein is CASSWGGPADTQYF. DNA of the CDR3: TGTGCCAGCAGTTGGGGCGGCCCCGCAGATACGCAGTATTTT.

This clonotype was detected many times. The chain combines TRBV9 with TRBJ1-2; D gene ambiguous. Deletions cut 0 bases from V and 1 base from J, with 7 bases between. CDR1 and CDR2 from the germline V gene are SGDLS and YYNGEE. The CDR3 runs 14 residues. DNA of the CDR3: TGTGCCAGCAGCGTAGCGGCGAATAACTATGGCTACACCTTC. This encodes CASSVAANNYGYTF.